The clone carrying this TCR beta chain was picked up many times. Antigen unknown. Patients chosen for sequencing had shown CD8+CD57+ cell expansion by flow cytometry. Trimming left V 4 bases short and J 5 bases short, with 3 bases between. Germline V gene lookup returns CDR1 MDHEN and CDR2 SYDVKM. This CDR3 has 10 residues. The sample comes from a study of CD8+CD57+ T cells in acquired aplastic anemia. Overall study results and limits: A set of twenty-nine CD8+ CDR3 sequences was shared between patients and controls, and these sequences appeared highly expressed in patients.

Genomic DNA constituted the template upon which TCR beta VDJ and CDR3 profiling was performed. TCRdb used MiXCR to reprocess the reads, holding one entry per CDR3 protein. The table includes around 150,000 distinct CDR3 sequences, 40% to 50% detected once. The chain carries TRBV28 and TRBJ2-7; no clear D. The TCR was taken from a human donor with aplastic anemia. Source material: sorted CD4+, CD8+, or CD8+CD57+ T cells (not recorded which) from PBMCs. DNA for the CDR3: TGTGCCAGCAGTTCCAACGAGCAGTACTTC. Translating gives CASSSNEQYF.